This T cell receptor beta chain came from a study of T cells in Graves' hyperthyroidism and ophthalmopathy. TCR beta CDR3 sequences were amplified from RNA transcripts. Using the HTBI primer set, a first-round RT-PCR was run on the TCR CDR3. TCRdb re-analysed the multiplex PCR reads in MiXCR, keeping a single row per CDR3 protein. Found here are hundreds of thousands of distinct CDR3 sequences, around 20% of them singletons; the top ten hold around 15%. About this clonotype itself: What it recognizes is unknown.

Study-wide points: Ophthalmopathy stood apart from stable hyperthyroidism in a 13 V-J model. Blood held most thyroid clonotypes expanded above 0.001 frequency.

The sample, blood from the first hyperthyroidism diagnosis, precedes any ophthalmopathy symptoms. The clonotype comes from a woman in her forties or fifties with Graves' hyperthyroidism that later progressed to Graves' ophthalmopathy. The sample consisted of blood.

The CDR3 sequence: CASSQMSTSTDTQYF. The CDR3 DNA sequence: TGTGCCAGCAGCCAGATGAGTACTAGCACAGATACGCAGTATTTT. The rearrangement links TRBV11-2 to TRBJ2-3; no definite D call. CDR1 and CDR2 from the germline V gene are SGHAT and FQNNGV. Trimming took off 5 bases at V and 0 bases at J, with 12 bases between the two ends. The CDR3 is 15 amino acids.